This T cell receptor (beta chain) was obtained from a study of blood T cell repertoires in COVID-19 (dated by TCRdb to about 2020). A note on the overall study: Samples from collaborators originated in the United States, Italy and Spain and spanned both the acute and convalescent phases of COVID-19. The prospective study material was composed of cDNA or gDNA derived from T cells, B-cell-depleted T cells, or PBMCs. The dataset comprised deeply sampled blood TCRbeta repertoires from subjects exposed to, actively infected with, or recovered from COVID-19. The repertoires were released in a freely available public database meant as a resource for research on the immune response to SARS-CoV-2. Samples came from the ongoing ImmuneRACE study (first 160 participants) plus 1,254 subjects from 6 global collaborators. Sample metadata almost always included a de-identified subject ID, COVID-19 status, age in years and sex. Where HLA class I and class II types were available, the types were taken from metadata supplied by the sample provider, not from assay-based typing. Findings and caveats that apply to the study as a whole: Clinical and demographic metadata were provided uncurated, with the amount varying by source and participant.

Each collaborating institution followed its own protocols to collect whole blood in K2EDTA tubes. For TCRbeta analysis, collaborators shipped samples as frozen whole blood, isolated PBMCs, or DNA extracted from either of those sample types. In the case of this clone: Which antigen it targets is not known. There are no base qualities to consult, and no much larger clone falls within one base.

TCRbeta CDR3 regions were amplified from genomic DNA using the immunoSEQ Assay, a bias-controlled multiplex PCR. The study's own analysis went as follows. The number of nucleated cells in each sample was estimated by amplification of reference gene primers within the assay. To quantify the absolute abundance of each unique TCRbeta CDR3 rearrangement, sequence reads were collapsed and filtered. Productive Simpson clonality was computed per sample as the square root of Simpson's diversity index over productive rearrangements. Entries here come from immuneACCESS through TCRdb and include only in-frame sequences with V and J called. Some clones fail to appear in such tables; in the studies checked, an unresolved V gene covers under half of the shortfall, and the cause of the remainder is unknown. V and J calls and clone size are as listed in that table; D and trimming were resolved from the DNA. Here the sample has roughly 200,000 clones; roughly 87% occur a single time. The top ten clonotypes cover about a fifth of the sample.

The germline V gene yields MNHEY for CDR1 and SVGAGI for CDR2. V is cut by 7 bases and J by 7 bases, and the space between the germline ends is 16 bases. The CDR3 spans 13 residues, from the cysteine through the phenylalanine. Just the 39-base CDR3 DNA is kept, in frame starting at base 1. The rearranged chain carries TRBV6-5 and TRBJ1-2, with TRBD1 perhaps the D gene, on 6 matching bases. Material: peripheral blood. The receptor's source is a man in his fifties or sixties with active or convalescent COVID-19. CDR3 loop: CASTTGGAGGYTF. The nucleotide sequence reads as follows: TGTGCCAGCACCACGGGGGGGGCGGGTGGCTACACCTTC.